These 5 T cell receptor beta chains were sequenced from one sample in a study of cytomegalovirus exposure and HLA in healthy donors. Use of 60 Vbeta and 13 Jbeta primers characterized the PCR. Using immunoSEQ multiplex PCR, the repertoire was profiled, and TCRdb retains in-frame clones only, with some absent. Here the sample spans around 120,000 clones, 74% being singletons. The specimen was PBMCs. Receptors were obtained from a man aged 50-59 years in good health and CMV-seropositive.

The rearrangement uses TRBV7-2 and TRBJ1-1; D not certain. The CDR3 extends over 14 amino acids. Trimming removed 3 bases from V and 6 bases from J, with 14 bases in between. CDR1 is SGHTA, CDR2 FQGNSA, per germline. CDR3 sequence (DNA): TGTGCCAGCAGCTTGTCGGGATCTTCGTCTGAAGCTTTCTTT. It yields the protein CASSLSGSSSEAFF.

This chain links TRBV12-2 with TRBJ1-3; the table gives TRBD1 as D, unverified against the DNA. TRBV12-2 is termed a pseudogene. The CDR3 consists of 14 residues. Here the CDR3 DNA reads TGTGCAAGTCGCCCTGGACAGGACCGAAACACCACATATTTT. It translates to CASRPGQDRNTTYF.

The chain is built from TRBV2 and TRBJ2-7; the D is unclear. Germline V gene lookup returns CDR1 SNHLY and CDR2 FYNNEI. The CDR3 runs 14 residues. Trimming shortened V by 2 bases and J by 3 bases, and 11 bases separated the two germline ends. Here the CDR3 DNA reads TGTGCCAGCAGTGAAAGTGGGCTTTACTACGAGCAGTACTTC. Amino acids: CASSESGLYYEQYF.

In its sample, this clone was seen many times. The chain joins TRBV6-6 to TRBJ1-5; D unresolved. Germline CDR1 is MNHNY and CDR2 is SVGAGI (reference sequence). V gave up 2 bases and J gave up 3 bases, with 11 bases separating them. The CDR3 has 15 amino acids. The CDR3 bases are TGTGCCAGCAGTTACGGCGGCCTGAACAATCAGCCCCAGCATTTT. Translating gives CASSYGGLNNQPQHF.

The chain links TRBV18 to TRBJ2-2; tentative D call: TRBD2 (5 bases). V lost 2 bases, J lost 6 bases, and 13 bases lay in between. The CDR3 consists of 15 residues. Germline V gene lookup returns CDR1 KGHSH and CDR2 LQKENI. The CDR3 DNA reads TGTGCCAGCTCACCAAGGCCGGGAAGCGCCGGGGAGCTGTTTTTT. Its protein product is CASSPRPGSAGELFF. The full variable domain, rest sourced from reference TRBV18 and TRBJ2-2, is NAGVMQNPRHLVRRRGQEARLRCSPMKGHSHVYWYRQLPEEGLKFMVYLQKENIIDESGMPKERFSAEFPKEGPSILRIQQVVRGDSAAYFCASSPRPGSAGELFFGEGSRLTVL.